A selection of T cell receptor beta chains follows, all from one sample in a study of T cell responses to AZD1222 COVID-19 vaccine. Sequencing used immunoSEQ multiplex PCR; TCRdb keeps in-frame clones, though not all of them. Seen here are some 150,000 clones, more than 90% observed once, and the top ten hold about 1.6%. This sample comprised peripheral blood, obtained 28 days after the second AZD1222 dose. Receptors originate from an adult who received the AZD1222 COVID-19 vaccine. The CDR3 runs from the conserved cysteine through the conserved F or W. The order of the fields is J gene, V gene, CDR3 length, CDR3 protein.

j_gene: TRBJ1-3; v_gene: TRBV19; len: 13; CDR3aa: CAIRESSGNTIYF
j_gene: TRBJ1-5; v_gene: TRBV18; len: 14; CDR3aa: CASSPGTGWEPQHF
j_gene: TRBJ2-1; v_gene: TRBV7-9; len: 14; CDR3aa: CASSLVGGAGEQFF
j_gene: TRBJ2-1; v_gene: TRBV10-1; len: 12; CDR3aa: CASSGGNREQFF
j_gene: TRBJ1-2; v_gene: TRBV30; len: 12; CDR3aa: CACRWGSIGYTF
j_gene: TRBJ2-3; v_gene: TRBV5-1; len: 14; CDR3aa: CASSSRTGTDTQYF
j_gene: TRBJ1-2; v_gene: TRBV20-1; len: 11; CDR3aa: CSARGTSGYTF
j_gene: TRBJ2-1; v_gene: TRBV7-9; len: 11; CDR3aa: CASTPVDEQFF
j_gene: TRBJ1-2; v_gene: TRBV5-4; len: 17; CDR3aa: CASSGKRGGWPSYGYTF
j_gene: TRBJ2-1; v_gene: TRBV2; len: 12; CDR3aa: CASAPPYNEQFF
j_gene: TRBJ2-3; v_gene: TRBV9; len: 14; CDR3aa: CASRGGGGTDTQYF
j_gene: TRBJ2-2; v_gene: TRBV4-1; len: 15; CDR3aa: CASSRGTGSGRELFF
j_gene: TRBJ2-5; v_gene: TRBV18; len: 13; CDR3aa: CASSPPSSETQYF
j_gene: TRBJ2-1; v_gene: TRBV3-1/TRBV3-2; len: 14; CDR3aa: CASRASGRWDEQFF
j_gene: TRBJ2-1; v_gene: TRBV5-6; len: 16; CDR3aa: CASSFERGLLYNEQFF
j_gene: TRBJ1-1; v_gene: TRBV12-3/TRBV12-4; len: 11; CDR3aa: CASSFSSEAFF
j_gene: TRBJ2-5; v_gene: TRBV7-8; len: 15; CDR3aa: CASSLLAGGGETQYF
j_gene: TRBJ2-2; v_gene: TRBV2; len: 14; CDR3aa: CASGRGRYSGELFF
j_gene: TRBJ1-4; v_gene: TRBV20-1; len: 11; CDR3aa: CSAGRREKLFF
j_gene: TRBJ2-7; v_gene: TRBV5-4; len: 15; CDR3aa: CASSLGQGKGYEQYF
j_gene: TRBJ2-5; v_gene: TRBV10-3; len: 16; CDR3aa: CAISDPGLAGGETQYF
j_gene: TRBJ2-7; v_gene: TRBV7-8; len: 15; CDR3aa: CASSFWRGATGEQYF
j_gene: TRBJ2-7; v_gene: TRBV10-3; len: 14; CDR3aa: CAISFGTGGYEQYF
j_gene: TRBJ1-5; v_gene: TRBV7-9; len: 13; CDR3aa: CASSLTGNQPQHF
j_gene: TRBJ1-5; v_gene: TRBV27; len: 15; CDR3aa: CASGPGTSSNQPQHF
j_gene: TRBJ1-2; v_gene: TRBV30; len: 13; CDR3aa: CACYRGRDYGYTF
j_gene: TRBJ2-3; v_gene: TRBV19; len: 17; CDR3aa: CASRPGRRTSGSSTQYF
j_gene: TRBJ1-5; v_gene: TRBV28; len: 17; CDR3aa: CASSFKIGQVSNQPQHF